Sequencing of this T cell receptor (beta chain) was carried out in a study of blood T cell repertoires in COVID-19. Study background: PBMCs, B-cell-depleted T cells, or T cells provided the cDNA or gDNA that made up the material.

Produced via immunoSEQ multiplex PCR; TCRdb's table is partial and in-frame only. This table has about 300,000 clones, approximately 90% appearing once. J lost 6 bases, V lost 5 bases, and 13 bases had no gene match. The germline gives CDR1 SEHNR, CDR2 FQNEAQ (reference sequence). This CDR3 is 16 amino acids long. This chain joins TRBV7-9 and TRBJ1-2, with 9 bases matching TRBD1. Sample: PBMCs or T cells enriched from blood (not recorded which). The clonotype was recovered from a woman between 18 and 29 years old who had recovered from COVID-19. The CDR3 nucleotides are TGTGCCAGCAGCCCCCCCCAGGGACAGGGCGTTAATGGCTACACCTTC. As protein: CASSPPQGQGVNGYTF. Variable domain in full (rest from reference TRBV7-9 and TRBJ1-2): DTGVSQNPRHKITKRGQNVTFRCDPISEHNRLYWYRQTLGQGPEFLTYFQNEAQLEKSRLLSDRFSAERPKGSFSTLEIQRTEQGDSAMYLCASSPPQGQGVNGYTFGSGTRLTVV.